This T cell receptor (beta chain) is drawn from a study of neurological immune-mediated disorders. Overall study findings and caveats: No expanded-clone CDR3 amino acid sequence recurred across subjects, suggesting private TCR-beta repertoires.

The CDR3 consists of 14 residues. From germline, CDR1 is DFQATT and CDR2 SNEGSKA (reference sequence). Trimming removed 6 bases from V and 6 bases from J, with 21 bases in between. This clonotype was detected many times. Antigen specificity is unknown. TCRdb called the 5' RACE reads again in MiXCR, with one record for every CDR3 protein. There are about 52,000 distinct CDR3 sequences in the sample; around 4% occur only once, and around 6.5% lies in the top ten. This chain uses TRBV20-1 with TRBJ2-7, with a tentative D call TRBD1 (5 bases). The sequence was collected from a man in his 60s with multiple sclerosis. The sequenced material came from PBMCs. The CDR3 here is CSAMTASSWGEQYF. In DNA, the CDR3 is TGCAGTGCCATGACAGCTAGTAGCTGGGGCGAGCAGTACTTC.